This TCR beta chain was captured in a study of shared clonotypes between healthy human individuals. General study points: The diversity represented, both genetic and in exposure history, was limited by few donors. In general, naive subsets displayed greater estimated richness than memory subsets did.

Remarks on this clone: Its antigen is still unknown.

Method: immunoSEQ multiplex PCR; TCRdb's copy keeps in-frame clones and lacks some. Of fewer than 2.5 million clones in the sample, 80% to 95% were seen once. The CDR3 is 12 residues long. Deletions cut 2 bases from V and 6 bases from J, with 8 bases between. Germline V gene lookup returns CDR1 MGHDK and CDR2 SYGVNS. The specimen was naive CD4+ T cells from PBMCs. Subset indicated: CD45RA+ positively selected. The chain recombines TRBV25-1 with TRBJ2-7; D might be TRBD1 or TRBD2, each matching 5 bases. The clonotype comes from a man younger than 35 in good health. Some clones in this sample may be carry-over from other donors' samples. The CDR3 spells CASSEAGGEQYF. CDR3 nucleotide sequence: TGTGCCAGCAGTGAAGCTGGGGGCGAGCAGTACTTC.